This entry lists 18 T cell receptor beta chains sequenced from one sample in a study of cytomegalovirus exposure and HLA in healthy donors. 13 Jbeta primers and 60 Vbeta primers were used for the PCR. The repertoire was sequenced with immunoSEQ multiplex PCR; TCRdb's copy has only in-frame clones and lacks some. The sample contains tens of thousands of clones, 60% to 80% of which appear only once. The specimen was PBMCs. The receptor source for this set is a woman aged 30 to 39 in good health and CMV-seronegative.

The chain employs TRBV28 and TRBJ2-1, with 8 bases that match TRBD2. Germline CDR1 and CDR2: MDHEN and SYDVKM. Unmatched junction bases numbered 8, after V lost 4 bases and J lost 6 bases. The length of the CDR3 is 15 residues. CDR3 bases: TGTGCCAGCAGTTCCCACCTCGGGAGGGTCAATGAGCAGTTCTTC. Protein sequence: CASSSHLGRVNEQFF.

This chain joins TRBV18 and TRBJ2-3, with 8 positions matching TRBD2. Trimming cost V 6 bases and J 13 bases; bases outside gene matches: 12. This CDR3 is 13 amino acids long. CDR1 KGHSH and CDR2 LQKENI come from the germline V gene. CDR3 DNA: TGTGCCAGCTCCCTCACCCATAAGCGGGAGAAGTATTTT. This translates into CASSLTHKREKYF.

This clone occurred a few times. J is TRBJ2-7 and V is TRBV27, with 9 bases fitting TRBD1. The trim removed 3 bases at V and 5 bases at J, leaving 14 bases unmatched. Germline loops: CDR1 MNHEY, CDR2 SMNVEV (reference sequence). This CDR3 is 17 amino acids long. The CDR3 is CASSFLGTGILENEQYF. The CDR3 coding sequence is TGTGCCAGCAGTTTCCTGGGGACAGGGATATTAGAAAACGAGCAGTACTTC.

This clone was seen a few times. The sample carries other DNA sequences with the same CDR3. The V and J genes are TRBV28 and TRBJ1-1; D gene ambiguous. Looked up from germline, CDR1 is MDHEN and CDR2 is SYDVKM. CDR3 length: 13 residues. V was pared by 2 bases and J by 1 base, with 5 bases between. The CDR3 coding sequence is TGTGCCAGCAGTTTAGGGCAGAACACTGAAGCTTTCTTT. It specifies CASSLGQNTEAFF.

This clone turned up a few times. The CDR3 coding sequence is TGTGCCTGGAGTGACCTACTAGCGGGACTGCAGTTCTTC. This sequence encodes CAWSDLLAGLQFF. This chain connects TRBV30 to TRBJ2-1; 10 nucleotides line up with TRBD2. The J segment lost 12 bases and the V segment lost 1 base, leaving 6 bases of the junction unmatched. The CDR3 runs 13 residues. Per germline, CDR1 GTSNPN and CDR2 SVGIG (reference sequence).

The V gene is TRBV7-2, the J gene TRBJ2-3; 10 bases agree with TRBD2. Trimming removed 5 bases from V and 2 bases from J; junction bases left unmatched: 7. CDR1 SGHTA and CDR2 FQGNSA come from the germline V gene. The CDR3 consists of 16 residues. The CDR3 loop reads CASSPPGLAVTDTQYF. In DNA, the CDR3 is TGTGCCAGCAGCCCCCCCGGACTAGCGGTCACAGATACGCAGTATTTT.

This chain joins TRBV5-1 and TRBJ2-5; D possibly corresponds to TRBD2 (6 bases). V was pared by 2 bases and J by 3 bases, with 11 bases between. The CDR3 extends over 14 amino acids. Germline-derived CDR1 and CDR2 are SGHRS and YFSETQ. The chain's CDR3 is CASSFFPSEETQYF. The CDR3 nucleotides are TGCGCCAGCAGCTTTTTTCCTAGCGAAGAGACCCAGTACTTC.

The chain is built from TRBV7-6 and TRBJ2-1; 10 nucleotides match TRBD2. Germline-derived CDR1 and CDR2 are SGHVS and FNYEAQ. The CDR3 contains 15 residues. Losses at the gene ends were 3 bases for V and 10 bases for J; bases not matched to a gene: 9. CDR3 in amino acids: CASSFGLAGVGEQFF. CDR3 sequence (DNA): TGTGCCAGCAGCTTCGGTCTAGCGGGAGTAGGCGAGCAGTTCTTC.

In nucleotides, the CDR3 is TGTGCCAGTAGTGTAAGCGGGAGGGCCCCAGATACGCAGTATTTT. Translating it yields CASSVSGRAPDTQYF. The J gene is TRBJ2-3, the V gene TRBV19, with TRBD2 identical over 10 bases. V was clipped by 5 bases and J by 4 bases; unmatched bases: 6. Per the germline V gene, CDR1 is LNHDA and CDR2 is SQIVND (reference sequence). The CDR3 length is 15 residues. Drawing the rest from reference TRBV19 and TRBJ2-3, the complete variable domain is DGGITQSPKYLFRKEGQNVTLSCEQNLNHDAMYWYRQDPGQGLRLIYYSQIVNDFQKGDIAEGYSVSREKKESFPLTVTSAQKNPTAFYLCASSVSGRAPDTQYFGPGTRLTVL.

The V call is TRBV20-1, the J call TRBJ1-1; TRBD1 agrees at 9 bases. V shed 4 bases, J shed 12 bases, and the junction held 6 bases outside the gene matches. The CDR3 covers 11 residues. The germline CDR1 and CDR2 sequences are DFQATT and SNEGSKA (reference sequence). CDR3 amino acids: CSATGTGKTFF. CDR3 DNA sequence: TGCAGTGCTACCGGGACAGGGAAAACTTTCTTT.

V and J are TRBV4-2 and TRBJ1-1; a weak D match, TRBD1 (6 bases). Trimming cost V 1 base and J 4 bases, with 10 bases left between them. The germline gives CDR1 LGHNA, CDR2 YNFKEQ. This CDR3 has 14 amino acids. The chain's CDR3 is CASSQAGVLTEAFF. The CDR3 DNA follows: TGTGCCAGCAGCCAAGCAGGGGTTCTCACTGAAGCTTTCTTT.

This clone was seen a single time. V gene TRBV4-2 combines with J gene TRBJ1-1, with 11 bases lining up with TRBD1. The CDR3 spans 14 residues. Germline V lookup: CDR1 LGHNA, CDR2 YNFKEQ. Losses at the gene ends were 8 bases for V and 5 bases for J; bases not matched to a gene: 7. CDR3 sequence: CASLSGTGGTEAFF. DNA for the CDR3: TGTGCCAGCCTTTCCGGGACAGGGGGAACTGAAGCTTTCTTT.

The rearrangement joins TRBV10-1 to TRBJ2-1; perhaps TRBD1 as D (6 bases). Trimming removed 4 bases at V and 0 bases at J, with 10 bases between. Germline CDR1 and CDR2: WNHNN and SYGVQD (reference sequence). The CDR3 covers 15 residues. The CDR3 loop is CASSGPRGSYNEQFF. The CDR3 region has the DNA TGCGCCAGCAGTGGTCCCAGGGGCTCCTACAATGAGCAGTTCTTC.

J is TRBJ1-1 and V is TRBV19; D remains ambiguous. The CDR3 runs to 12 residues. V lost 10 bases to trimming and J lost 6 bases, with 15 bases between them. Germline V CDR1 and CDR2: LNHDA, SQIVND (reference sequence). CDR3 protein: CATLGRYAEAFF. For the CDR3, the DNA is TGTGCCACCCTAGGTCGCTACGCTGAAGCTTTCTTT.

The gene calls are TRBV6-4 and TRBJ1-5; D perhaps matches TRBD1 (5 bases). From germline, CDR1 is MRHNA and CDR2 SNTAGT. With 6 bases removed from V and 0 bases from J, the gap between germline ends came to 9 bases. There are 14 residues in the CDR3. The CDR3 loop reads CASSADTSNQPQHF. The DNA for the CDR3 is TGTGCCAGCAGCGCGGACACTAGCAATCAGCCCCAGCATTTT.

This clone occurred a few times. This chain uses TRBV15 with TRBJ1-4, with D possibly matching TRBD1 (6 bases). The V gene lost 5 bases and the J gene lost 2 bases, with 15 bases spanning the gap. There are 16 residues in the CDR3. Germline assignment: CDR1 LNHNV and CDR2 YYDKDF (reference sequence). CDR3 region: CATSRITGLTNEKLFF. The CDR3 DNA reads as TGTGCCACCAGCCGAATCACAGGGCTTACTAATGAAAAACTGTTTTTT.

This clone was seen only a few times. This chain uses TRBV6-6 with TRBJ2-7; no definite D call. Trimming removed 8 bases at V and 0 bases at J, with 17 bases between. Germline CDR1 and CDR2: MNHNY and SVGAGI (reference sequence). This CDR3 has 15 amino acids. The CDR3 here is CASFKPVAPSYEQYF. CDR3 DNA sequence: TGTGCCAGCTTCAAACCAGTAGCCCCCTCCTACGAGCAGTACTTC.

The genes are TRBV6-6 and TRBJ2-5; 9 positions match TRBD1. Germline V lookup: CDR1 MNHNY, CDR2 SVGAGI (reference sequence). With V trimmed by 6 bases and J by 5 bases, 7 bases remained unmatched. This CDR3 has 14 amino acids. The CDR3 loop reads CASREQGAGETQYF. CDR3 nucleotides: TGTGCCAGCAGAGAACAGGGGGCCGGGGAGACCCAGTACTTC.